One T cell receptor (beta chain) is described in this entry. Trimming removed 6 bases from V and 9 bases from J, with 12 bases in between. The CDR3 spans 12 residues. Germline CDR1 reads LNHDA; CDR2 reads SQIVND (reference sequence). The source of the sample is a study of blood T cell repertoires in COVID-19. Overall study context: Acute and convalescent COVID-19 specimens originated in the United States, Italy and Spain. PBMCs, B-cell-depleted T cells, or T cells were the source of the cDNA or gDNA that made up the material.

Authors' data handling: Amplification of reference gene primers provided the estimated nucleated cell counts. Assay used: immunoSEQ multiplex PCR; TCRdb lists only in-frame clones, some missing. V and J calls and clone size are as listed in that table; D and trimming were resolved from the DNA. The sample records more than 150,000 clones, 87% being singletons. V and J are TRBV19 and TRBJ2-1; possible D gene TRBD2, 6 bases. The receptor was derived from a woman under 30 who had recovered from COVID-19. The specimen sequenced was peripheral blood. The CDR3 region has the DNA TGTGCCAGTAGGGCCCACGGGGGTGAGCAGTTCTTC. It is translated as CASRAHGGEQFF. The full variable domain, rest sourced from reference TRBV19 and TRBJ2-1, is DGGITQSPKYLFRKEGQNVTLSCEQNLNHDAMYWYRQDPGQGLRLIYYSQIVNDFQKGDIAEGYSVSREKKESFPLTVTSAQKNPTAFYLCASRAHGGEQFFGPGTRLTVL.